This TCR beta chain was identified in a study of shared clonotypes between healthy human individuals (dated by TCRdb to 2019 to 2021). General notes on the study: The cohort included a few men and a couple of women between 18 and 49 years of age. The study deeply sequenced blood TCR repertoires of five healthy adults to estimate repertoire size and the extent of clonotype sharing between individuals. Each donor's leukapheresis produced roughly between roughly 0.9 and 8.9 billion PBMCs. For each donor, three plates each were used for CD4 naive and CD4 memory, two plates were used for CD8 naive, and one plate was used for CD8 memory. To increase sequencing depth and limit assay-specific biases, different laboratories used diverse techniques to prepare libraries and sequence TCR repertoires.

TCR CDR3 regions were amplified from genomic DNA by multiplex PCR using the deep immunoSEQ assay. Extracted genomic DNA from each cell subset was spread evenly across all wells of several immunoSEQ 96-well plates, with each plate serving as a replicate. Each replicate PCR for sorted subsets received roughly 0.2 ug genomic DNA, equal to about 30,000 T cell genomes. The purified libraries were quantified using a Qubit 3.0 fluorometer, sized with a Bioanalyzer 2100, and then quantified again using the KAPA Library Quantification kit. Every immunoSEQ 96-well plate was sequenced on a dedicated single-read 150-cycle Illumina NextSeq 550 flow cell. As for the authors' bioinformatics: Because the immunoSEQ output held only junctional sequences and lacked quality scores, the filtering could not match the filtering applied to full-length reads. To assign V/J genes and CDR3, sequences were annotated against IMGT germline references using PyIR, a Python wrapper for IgBLAST v1.9. Any read was removed if the V/J assignment was weak (E-value above 1e-6), the CDR3 was missing, or the read contained stop codons, out-of-frame junctions, or ambiguous translated residues. V3J clonotypes were defined by identical inferred V gene, J gene, and CDR3 amino acid sequence. Percentage overlap between repertoires was computed as shared unique clonotypes divided by the size of the smaller repertoire. Repertoire richness was assessed with RTK rarefaction, the Chao1 estimator, and Recon v2.1 estimates of unobserved clonotypes. For all TCRbeta clonotypes obtained by the gDNA method from a few donors, generation probabilities were computed with OLGA. TCRdb took this table from immuneACCESS and kept in-frame rearrangements with V and J called. Such tables lack part of the clones; where checked against another copy, unresolved V genes explain under half of the gap, and the rest is unexplained. That table gives V, J and clone size, and the DNA gave D and trimming. The table for this sample lists millions of clones; over 85% of them were counted only once. Clones ranked in the top ten supply roughly 0.13% of the sample.

Points on this clone: Which antigen it targets is not known. Qualities for individual bases were not recorded, and no much larger clone is one base off.

Germline trimming: 4 bases from V, 7 bases from J; junction bases outside gene matches: 10. CDR1 and CDR2 are drawn from the germline V gene: SGHVS, FNYEAQ. The CDR3 holds 16 amino acids from the cysteine to the phenylalanine. The only DNA kept is the CDR3, 48 bases in frame from the first base. Healthy HIV-negative adults with no recently reported acute infections or vaccinations were included as donors. Every donor was a Caucasian adult living in Nashville, Tennessee, USA. Magnetic negative selection was used to enrich CD4+ T cells, after which naive cells were positively selected on CD45RA and the negative fraction became the memory subset. Blood was collected by leukapheresis, and PBMCs were isolated by Ficoll-Histopaque density gradient centrifugation and then cryopreserved in liquid nitrogen vapor phase. Analytical flow cytometry was used to check the purity and quantity of each magnetically sorted T cell population. Genomic DNA was isolated from each sorted fraction and quantified by UV absorbance on a Nanodrop 2000c.

General findings and caveats noted by the study authors: Only blood was sampled, and tissue TCR repertoires likely differ from those in blood. Based on pairwise subsampling, the degree of clonotype sharing among donors was expected to be affected by sequencing depth. The genetic and exposure-history diversity represented was limited by the small number of donors. Across a few donors, about 4.5% of naive CD4, approximately 3.5% of naive CD8, roughly 2.2% of memory CD4, and 0.4% to 0.45% of memory CD8 clonotypes were shared. Compared with non-shared clonotypes, clonotypes shared by all four sorted-subset donors had higher generation probabilities. Even with the large sequencing depth, rarefaction of the sorted-subset datasets indicated that sequencing was incomplete. Naive subsets generally had larger estimated clonotype richness than memory subsets did.

The specimen was naive CD4+ T cells sorted from blood. The cell subset or site tag for this specimen amounts to: CD45RA+ positively selected. The TCR was taken from a man aged 18-30 years in good health. Recombination connected TRBV7-6 to TRBJ2-1, with 10 bases in between that match TRBD2. The nucleotide sequence reads TGTGCCAGCAGCTCATACTCTAGCGGGAGCTGGAATGAGCAGTTCTTC. The translation is CASSSYSSGSWNEQFF.